Below, 6 T cell receptor beta chains from the same sample are listed, as sequenced in a study of cytomegalovirus exposure and HLA in healthy donors (dated by TCRdb to the late 2010s). Library prep was done by the immunoSEQ multiplex PCR assay. A mixture of 60 forward primers for TCR Vbeta segments and 13 reverse primers for TCR Jbeta segments was used in the multiplex PCR. In its TCRdb copy, this immuneACCESS table keeps in-frame sequences only and misses some clones. Where compared with another copy, unresolved V genes explain less than half of these, and the others have no known cause. In this sample the table shows about 150,000 clones, about two thirds of which occur a single time. The top ten hold less than 11% of the sample. Sequencing was performed on PBMCs. Receptors originate from a man younger than 40 in good health and CMV-seropositive.

This chain joins TRBV4-2 and TRBJ2-7, with TRBD1 identical over 11 bases. Germline V lookup: CDR1 LGHNA, CDR2 YNFKEQ. J gave up 2 bases and V 0 bases, and 6 bases lay outside the gene matches. The CDR3 runs 17 residues. The CDR3 DNA sequence: TGTGCCAGCAGCCAAGAATTATCGGGACAGGGGGCCTACGAGCAGTACTTC. Protein product: CASSQELSGQGAYEQYF.

The chain uses TRBV7-8 and TRBJ2-5; 9 nucleotides agree with TRBD2. Germline lookup yields CDR1 SGHVS and CDR2 FQNEAQ. V lost 5 bases, J lost 1 base, and 5 bases stayed unmatched. This CDR3 has 15 amino acids. The CDR3 loop is CASSPRLAAQETQYF. DNA for the CDR3: TGTGCCAGCAGCCCCCGACTAGCGGCCCAAGAGACCCAGTACTTC.

The chain uses TRBV20-1 and TRBJ2-1; D may be TRBD2 (5 bases). CDR1 is DFQATT, CDR2 SNEGSKA, per germline (reference sequence). The germline V and J ends were trimmed by 3 bases and 6 bases, with 6 bases remaining between them. This CDR3 is built from 11 residues. CDR3 nucleotide sequence: TGCAGTGCTAGGGGAGTCAATGAGCAGTTCTTC. It specifies CSARGVNEQFF.

V is TRBV12-5 and J is TRBJ2-5, with a weak D call TRBD1 (5 bases). CDR3 size: 14 residues. Trimming cost V 3 bases and J 5 bases, with 13 bases left between them. Germline CDR1 reads LGHNT; CDR2 reads FRNRAP. CDR3 DNA: TGTGCTAGTGGTTTCAGGGTCCCTGCGGAGACCCAGTACTTC. Protein: CASGFRVPAETQYF.

The rearrangement joins TRBV6-4 to TRBJ2-1; tentatively, D is TRBD2 (8 bases). Germline CDR1 is MRHNA and CDR2 is SNTAGT. Trimming shortened V by 5 bases and J by 5 bases, and 31 bases separated the two germline ends. This CDR3 comprises 20 residues. CDR3 residues: CASSKGVREGAWGFDNEQFF. CDR3 in DNA: TGTGCCAGCAGTAAAGGGGTACGGGAGGGGGCTTGGGGCTTTGACAATGAGCAGTTCTTC.

The chain is built from TRBV27 and TRBJ1-2; TRBD1 matches 11 bases. Germline assignment: CDR1 MNHEY and CDR2 SMNVEV (reference sequence). The J segment lost 7 bases and the V segment lost 5 bases, leaving 6 bases of the junction unmatched. The CDR3 runs 14 residues. Here the CDR3 reads CASSPGGTGGGYTF. The DNA for the CDR3 is TGTGCCAGCAGTCCGGGGGGGACAGGGGGTGGCTACACCTTC.